This T cell receptor (beta chain) stems from a study of beta chain features in type 1 diabetes. Investigators reverse transcribed all isolated RNA, so they sequenced expressed TCRB transcripts. The protocol was immunoSEQ multiplex PCR, while the TCRdb copy is restricted to in-frame clones and leaves out a portion. The sample has roughly 140,000 clones; approximately 10% are singletons. This clone was seen a handful of times. Its antigen is not known. Findings and caveats of the study: Lower insertion and higher deletion counts appeared at VDJ junctions in type 1 diabetes patients. People with Type 1 diabetes carried modestly yet significantly shorter TCRB CDR3s in all four CD4+ subsets. A PCR bias possibly favoring shorter templates would apply equally to patients and controls.

The CDR3 has 14 amino acids. Germline lookup yields CDR1 SGHVS and CDR2 FQNEAQ. The V and J ends lost 5 bases and 6 bases, in that order; junction bases with no gene match: 5. Each sorted population was over 95% pure. The receptor's source is a young man with type 1 diabetes. The chain uses TRBV7-8 and TRBJ1-4; TRBD1 agrees at 8 bases. Specimen: central memory CD4+ T cells from blood. The CDR3 spells CASSPGTGYEKLFF. Here the CDR3 DNA reads TGTGCCAGCAGCCCCGGGACAGGCTATGAAAAACTGTTTTTT.